Following are 21 T cell receptor beta chains from one sample sequenced in a study of shared clonotypes between healthy human individuals. The method was immunoSEQ multiplex PCR; TCRdb's version includes in-frame clones alone and lacks a portion of them. Counted here are around 2,000,000 clones, around 96% occurring once; the ten biggest clones make up 1.2%. Naive CD8 populations comprised CD45RO-negative cells positively selected for CCR7, excluding terminally differentiated effector memory CD45RA+ cells. The sequenced sample consisted of naive CD8+ T cells sorted from blood. Source of these receptors: a man in his late teens or twenties in good health.

The chain joins TRBV7-6 to TRBJ2-1, with 9 nucleotides matching TRBD2. Germline V lookup: CDR1 SGHVS, CDR2 FNYEAQ. The CDR3 loop spans 15 amino acids. Germline trimming cut 3 bases from V and 6 bases from J; bases unmatched to any gene: 6. CDR3 DNA: TGTGCCAGCAGCTTCGGGACTAGCCACGGCAATGAGCAGTTCTTC. Translating it yields CASSFGTSHGNEQFF.

The chain is built from TRBV27 and TRBJ2-1, with 8 bases aligning to TRBD2. Germline V gene data show CDR1 as MNHEY and CDR2 as SMNVEV (reference sequence). V dropped 0 bases and J dropped 7; count of bases not matched to a gene: 8. The CDR3 contains 16 residues. This chain's CDR3 is CASSLSGTSIYNEQFF. The CDR3 DNA is TGTGCCAGCAGTTTATCCGGGACTAGTATTTATAATGAGCAGTTCTTC.

The rearrangement links TRBV19 to TRBJ1-2, with D possibly being TRBD1 (5 bases). The V end lost 6 bases, the J end lost 3 bases, and 11 bases lay between the germline ends. The CDR3 is made up of 13 amino acids. In germline, CDR1 is LNHDA, CDR2 SQIVND (reference sequence). CDR3 DNA: TGTGCCAGTAGGCAGGGAGGGGACTATGGCTACACCTTC. It translates to CASRQGGDYGYTF.

This clone has just one count. V usage is TRBV19 and J usage is TRBJ1-2; a possible D gene is TRBD1 (5 bases). V gave up 1 base and J gave up 6 bases, with 9 bases separating them. Looked up from germline, CDR1 is LNHDA and CDR2 is SQIVND (reference sequence). CDR3 size: 13 residues. CDR3 sequence reads: CASSIAVGDGYTF. Here the CDR3 DNA reads TGTGCCAGTAGTATAGCTGTAGGGGATGGCTACACCTTC.

The chain recombines TRBV11-2 with TRBJ1-2; D is uncertain. This CDR3 comprises 16 residues. V gave up 1 base and J gave up 8 bases, with 20 bases separating them. In germline, CDR1 is SGHAT, CDR2 FQNNGV. CDR3 residues: CASSLVGLGGTGGYTF. The CDR3 region has the DNA TGTGCCAGCAGCTTAGTAGGGCTGGGCGGAACGGGCGGCTACACCTTC.

This clone occurred a few times. The chain couples TRBV13 to TRBJ2-7, with 10 bases fitting TRBD1. The germline gives CDR1 PRHDT, CDR2 FYEKMQ (reference sequence). The V segment lost 2 bases and the J segment 6 bases; nucleotides outside the gene matches: 4. The CDR3 covers 14 residues. The CDR3 here is CASSLSGTGVEQYF. The CDR3 region has the DNA TGTGCCAGCAGCTTAAGTGGGACAGGGGTCGAGCAGTACTTC.

This chain connects TRBV6-1 to TRBJ2-7; D uncertain. Germline V gives CDR1 MNHNS, CDR2 SASEGT. This CDR3 comprises 15 residues. V was pared by 2 bases and J by 3 bases, with 14 bases between. CDR3 in DNA: TGTGCCAGCAGTGAATCGAGACTCAATTTCTACGAGCAGTACTTC. Encoded protein: CASSESRLNFYEQYF.

This chain connects TRBV4-3 to TRBJ2-7, with a possible D match to TRBD2 (6 bases). Trimming left V 1 base short and J 0 bases short, with 13 bases between. CDR3 length equals 16 residues. Germline V gene lookup returns CDR1 LGHNA and CDR2 YSLEER. Here the CDR3 reads CASSQGYREASYEQYF. The CDR3 DNA is TGCGCCAGCAGCCAAGGTTATAGGGAGGCCTCCTACGAGCAGTACTTC.

The chain uses TRBV7-9 and TRBJ1-2; a possible D gene is TRBD1 (5 bases). Germline V lookup: CDR1 SEHNR, CDR2 FQNEAQ (reference sequence). The ends were cut back, 1 base at V and 8 bases at J, with 14 bases in the middle. The CDR3 spans 14 residues. The CDR3 region has the DNA TGTGCCAGCAGCTTAGTACCCCAGGGCGACGGCTACACCTTC. The encoded protein is CASSLVPQGDGYTF.

As regards this clone: This sample also contains other DNA sequences that code for the same CDR3. The CDR3 coding sequence is TGTGCCAGCAGACTAGCGGGAGAGGGCACCGGGGAGCTGTTTTTT. Its protein product is CASRLAGEGTGELFF. This rearrangement joins TRBV2 to TRBJ2-2; 11 nucleotides align to TRBD2. The CDR3 extends over 15 amino acids. Germline CDR1 is SNHLY and CDR2 is FYNNEI. With V trimmed by 6 bases and J by 4 bases, 4 bases remained unmatched.

The gene calls are TRBV30 and TRBJ1-5, with D possibly TRBD1 on 6 matching bases. The CDR3 extends over 18 amino acids. CDR1 is GTSNPN and CDR2 is SVGIG in the germline V gene (reference sequence). Trimming removed 4 bases at V and 0 bases at J, with 22 bases between. Written as DNA, the CDR3 is TGTGCCTGGAAAAAGACCCCGGGGGGGGGACATAGCAATCAGCCCCAGCATTTT. Protein sequence: CAWKKTPGGGHSNQPQHF.

V usage is TRBV30 and J usage is TRBJ2-5; D tentatively fits TRBD1 or TRBD2 (5 bases each). The CDR3 sequence is 13 residues long. The germline V gene encodes CDR1 GTSNPN and CDR2 SVGIG (reference sequence). The germline V and J ends were trimmed by 3 bases and 4 bases, with 12 bases remaining between them. The CDR3, as DNA: TGTGCCTGGAGCGGGGCTGCGGGAGAGACCCAGTACTTC. Protein sequence: CAWSGAAGETQYF.

V gene TRBV30 combines with J gene TRBJ2-3, with 12 nucleotides matching TRBD2. Germline assignment: CDR1 GTSNPN and CDR2 SVGIG (reference sequence). The CDR3 consists of 13 residues. CDR3 protein: CATPSGRADTQYF. In DNA form, the CDR3 reads TGTGCGACCCCTAGCGGGAGGGCAGATACGCAGTATTTT.

The genes are TRBV4-2 and TRBJ2-7, with 8 positions matching TRBD1. Losses at the gene ends were 0 bases for V and 2 bases for J; bases not matched to a gene: 3. Germline loops: CDR1 LGHNA, CDR2 YNFKEQ. The length of the CDR3 is 15 residues. CDR3 loop: CASSQEATGAYEQYF. Here the CDR3 DNA reads TGTGCCAGCAGCCAAGAAGCGACAGGGGCCTACGAGCAGTACTTC.

Worth noting for this clone: The sample holds other DNA sequences that translate to the same CDR3. This rearrangement joins TRBV7-9 to TRBJ2-2; D unclear. This CDR3 comprises 13 residues. V was trimmed by 0 bases and J by 6 bases, leaving 5 bases between them. The germline gives CDR1 SEHNR, CDR2 FQNEAQ (reference sequence). DNA of the CDR3: TGTGCCAGCAGCTTAGCCGGCGCCGGGGAGCTGTTTTTT. Its translation is CASSLAGAGELFF.

The chain employs TRBV16 and TRBJ1-2; TRBD1 aligns across 7 bases. Trimming removed 3 bases from V and 2 bases from J; junction bases left unmatched: 12. Germline V lookup: CDR1 KGHSY, CDR2 FQNENV. This CDR3 spans 17 amino acids. The CDR3 loop reads CASSQTRQGTWNYGYTF. CDR3 DNA: TGTGCCAGCAGCCAGACCCGACAGGGTACGTGGAACTATGGCTACACCTTC.

This clone came up once. V is TRBV29-1 and J is TRBJ1-3; D unclear. The V and J ends lost 1 base and 3 bases respectively, with 4 bases between them. The length of the CDR3 is 12 residues. CDR1 is SQVTM and CDR2 is ANQGSEA in the germline V gene. CDR3 nucleotide sequence: TGCAGCGTTGAAGGCCTTGGAAACACCATATATTTT. Amino acids: CSVEGLGNTIYF.

The chain has TRBV11-2 and TRBJ2-7; D might be TRBD1 (5 bases). The germline V and J ends were trimmed by 2 bases and 4 bases, with 12 bases remaining between them. This CDR3 comprises 14 residues. Germline CDR1 reads SGHAT; CDR2 reads FQNNGV. This chain's CDR3 is CASSLMPGWYEQYF. The CDR3 coding sequence is TGTGCCAGCAGCTTAATGCCAGGGTGGTACGAGCAGTACTTC. Full variable domain (rest looked up from reference TRBV11-2 and TRBJ2-7): EAGVAQSPRYKIIEKRQSVAFWCNPISGHATLYWYQQILGQGPKLLIQFQNNGVVDDSQLPKDRFSAERLKGVDSTLKIQPAKLEDSAVYLCASSLMPGWYEQYFGPGTRLTVT.

The chain links TRBV5-1 to TRBJ1-1, with D perhaps matching TRBD1 (6 bases). The CDR3 runs to 13 residues. V was clipped by 5 bases and J by 5 bases, with 13 bases between them. Germline V gene lookup returns CDR1 SGHRS and CDR2 YFSETQ. In DNA, the CDR3 is TGCGCCAGCAGTCTCGACAGGACTACTGAAGCTTTCTTT. It encodes CASSLDRTTEAFF.

This clone was counted a few times. The same CDR3 also results from other DNA sequences found in this sample. The chain recombines TRBV27 with TRBJ2-7; D gene unclear. The CDR3 is 12 amino acids. Per germline, CDR1 MNHEY and CDR2 SMNVEV (reference sequence). Trimming shortened V by 4 bases and J by 0 bases, and 4 bases separated the two germline ends. This CDR3 reads CASSSNSYEQYF. CDR3 sequence (DNA): TGTGCCAGCAGTTCGAACTCCTACGAGCAGTACTTC.

This chain uses TRBV4-1 with TRBJ2-3, with 7 bases lining up with TRBD2. The CDR3 consists of 15 residues. CDR1 is MGHRA and CDR2 is YSYEKL in the germline V gene. J gave up 2 bases and V 6 bases, and 8 bases lay outside the gene matches. The CDR3 DNA reads as TGCGCCAGCAGGGTTGGTCTAGCGGCCACAGATACGCAGTATTTT. This encodes CASRVGLAATDTQYF.